These 10 T cell receptor beta chains share one sample of origin, sequenced in a study of regulatory T cells in long-lasting Graves disease (dated by TCRdb to the early 2020s). Library preparation employed multiplex PCR. The sequencer listed for this sample is Illumina HiSeq 4000. TCR beta libraries were built with iRepertoire HTBI primers and Arm-PCR amplification of CDR3 regions. The public reads were quality trimmed at Q25 with fastp and then assembled into clones with MiXCR by TCRdb, keeping productive beta chains. Rows merge per CDR3 protein into single entries with the most common DNA and genes. Recorded for this sample are around 450,000 distinct CDR3 sequences; approximately 16% of them occurred a single time. The top ten constitute about 7.6% of the sample. The label giving this sample's time point can be read as: newly diagnosed GD, antithyroid drugs for less than 3 months. For both TCR sequencing and RNA sequencing, RNA was extracted from PBMCs using TRIzol.

The same sample was also used in a study of T cells in Graves' hyperthyroidism and ophthalmopathy.

The material sequenced was peripheral blood mononuclear cells (PBMCs), taken at new diagnosis, from a patient treated with antithyroid drugs. The receptors were gathered from a woman between 40 and 50 years old with Graves disease. Donor details come from another sample of the same person, matched by shared clones.

This clonotype was recorded a few times. This sequence joins TRBV28 and TRBJ2-2; D is unresolved. V was pared by 3 bases and J by 3 bases, with 5 bases between. This CDR3 has 13 residues. CDR1 is MDHEN and CDR2 is SYDVKM in the germline V gene. The CDR3 DNA sequence: TGTGCCAGCAGTTTTACGGACACCGGGGAGCTGTTTTTT. Translating gives CASSFTDTGELFF.

This clonotype showed up many times. The chain links TRBV24-1 to TRBJ2-2; 8 bases map to TRBD1. The ends lost 8 bases at V and 4 bases at J; junction bases unmatched: 8. This CDR3 is 15 amino acids long. CDR1 is KGHDR, CDR2 SFDVKD, per germline. CDR3 sequence reads: CATKASGQVTGELFF. CDR3 DNA sequence: TGTGCCACCAAAGCCTCGGGACAGGTCACCGGGGAGCTGTTTTTT.

This clonotype was recorded many times. This sequence joins TRBV29-1 and TRBJ1-3; D is uncertain. Germline loops: CDR1 SQVTM, CDR2 ANQGSEA. The CDR3 runs to 16 residues. V was trimmed by 4 bases and J by 0 bases, leaving 16 bases between them. CDR3 in DNA: TGCAGCGTTGGCTTAGAACGGGCGGGCTCTGGAAACACCATATATTTT. Translating it yields CSVGLERAGSGNTIYF.

This clonotype occurred a few times. The gene calls are TRBV12-3 or TRBV12-4 and TRBJ2-7; D is undetermined. This CDR3 is 15 amino acids long. The V end lost 2 bases, the J end lost 3 bases, and 14 bases lay between the germline ends. CDR3 nucleotide sequence: TGTGCCAGCAGTTTAACTGAGACTTCCTACTACGAGCAGTACTTC. Its protein is CASSLTETSYYEQYF.

This clonotype has ten or more counts. This chain links TRBV11-2 with TRBJ1-3; TRBD1 aligns across 7 bases. The CDR3 is 17 residues long. From germline, CDR1 is SGHAT and CDR2 FQNNGV. V shed 2 bases and J 1 base; nucleotides not matched to a gene: 8. The chain's CDR3 is CASSLWDSQKSGNTIYF. CDR3 nucleotides: TGTGCCAGCAGCTTATGGGACAGCCAAAAGTCTGGAAACACCATATATTTT.

This clonotype was detected only a few times. V usage is TRBV4-3 and J usage is TRBJ2-3, with 12 nucleotides matching TRBD1. Trimming took 0 bases from V and 6 from J; bases not matched to a gene: 1. The CDR3 spans 15 residues. Germline V gives CDR1 LGHNA, CDR2 YSLEER. CDR3 in DNA: TGCGCCAGCAGCCAAGAGGGACAGGGGGCGGATACGCAGTATTTT. Translating gives CASSQEGQGADTQYF.

This rearrangement joins TRBV5-4 to TRBJ2-7; 9 bases agree with TRBD1. Germline-derived CDR1 and CDR2 are SGHNT and YYREEE (reference sequence). J gave up 1 base and V 4 bases, and 9 bases lay outside the gene matches. The length of the CDR3 is 16 residues. The CDR3 nucleotides are TGTGCCAGCAGCACAGGGACAGGGACAGGATCCTACGAGCAGTACTTC. Residues: CASSTGTGTGSYEQYF.

This chain links TRBV29-1 with TRBJ2-2, with 8 bases fitting TRBD2. Trimming at V came to 7 bases and at J to 6 bases, leaving 4 bases not matched to a gene. The germline CDR1 and CDR2 sequences are SQVTM and ANQGSEA. The CDR3 contains 12 residues. CDR3 loop: CSAEGLAGELFF. The CDR3 bases are TGCAGCGCCGAGGGACTAGCCGGGGAGCTGTTTTTT.

This chain joins TRBV5-1 and TRBJ2-3; no clear D. Germline values: CDR1 SGHRS, CDR2 YFSETQ. The CDR3 is 12 residues long. Trimming shortened V by 7 bases and J by 2 bases, and 8 bases separated the two germline ends. CDR3 bases: TGCGCCAGCGCCGCCGCCACAGATACGCAGTATTTT. This encodes CASAAATDTQYF.

This clonotype has a count of ten or more. The CDR3 end shows no conserved phenylalanine or tryptophan, and so a read error is likely. The DNA is left out, because the CDR3 cannot be placed on it with certainty; the CDR3 is given as TCRdb lists it. This chain uses TRBV11-2 with TRBJ2-1; the DNA was not used to check the table's D call, TRBD1. A total of 13 residues make up the CDR3, ends included. Germline CDR1 is SGHAT and CDR2 is FQNNGV. The CDR3 is CASSLDLLALVIV.